A selection of T cell receptor beta chains follows, all from one sample in a study of blood T cell repertoires in COVID-19. Profiled with immunoSEQ multiplex PCR; TCRdb holds only in-frame clones, not every one. Of fewer than 700,000 clones listed, roughly nine tenths were seen once; the top ten hold around 8%. Material: peripheral blood. The receptors stem from a woman in her fifties or sixties with COVID-19, enrolled during active disease. Each CDR3 is given without its conserved first and last residue.

V gene,J gene,CDR3 protein
TRBV30,TRBJ2-7,AWTPYRGYEQY
TRBV20-1,TRBJ2-7,SARQAYEQY
TRBV10-3,TRBJ2-3,AIKERGTITDTQY
TRBV27,TRBJ1-4,ASSFLQGAGEKLF
TRBV29-1,TRBJ1-4,SADSNEKLF
TRBV19,TRBJ2-3,ASRKQGSRDTQY
TRBV7-3,TRBJ2-2,ASSPRTQGPYTGELF
TRBV6-5,TRBJ2-7,ASRLAGAYYEQY
TRBV11-1,TRBJ2-7,ASSLLFNGEQY
TRBV10-3,TRBJ2-5,AISTGDQETQY
TRBV5-1,TRBJ1-3,ASSFSTGEVLSGNTIY
TRBV12-3/TRBV12-4,TRBJ2-4,ASSLGTGSAY
TRBV5-4,TRBJ1-2,ASSPRDSTNYGYT
TRBV6-5,TRBJ1-2,ASSRGQGSGYT
TRBV2,TRBJ2-1,ASSGLAGDTYNEQF
TRBV19,TRBJ1-2,ASSGGQLYGYT
TRBV10-3,TRBJ1-1,AISPPGGRTEAF
TRBV30,TRBJ2-3,AWTSTDTQY
TRBV6-5,TRBJ2-7,ASSPRVGYEQY
TRBV7-3,TRBJ2-7,ASSLGGGTYEQY
TRBV10-3,TRBJ1-5,AISESIDQPQH
TRBV28,TRBJ1-2,ASSTPGGPQHGYT
TRBV5-5,TRBJ1-1,ASRSYTGSTEAF
TRBV7-6,TRBJ1-4,ASSLAGGSGEKLF
TRBV5-1,TRBJ1-2,ASRGDGGSYT
TRBV9,TRBJ1-5,ASSVATSNQPQH
TRBV5-1,TRBJ2-1,ASSYQSGTGAYNEQF
TRBV5-4,TRBJ2-7,ASNDRGEQY
TRBV9,TRBJ2-1,ASSTAGTSNEQF
TRBV7-2,TRBJ2-1,ASSLGRRGSNEQF
TRBV15,TRBJ2-4,ATSRGVTGKNIQY
TRBV12-3/TRBV12-4,TRBJ1-5,ASSPGREPQH
TRBV4-1,TRBJ2-7,ASSQGASEEQY
TRBV7-3,TRBJ2-1,ASSSYISGGSYNEQF
TRBV4-1,TRBJ1-5,ASSRQGSQPQH
TRBV19,TRBJ1-2,ASTGGVGYT
TRBV10-1,TRBJ1-1,ASMEVIGTEAF
TRBV9,TRBJ1-6,ASSPSGRGNNSPLH
TRBV20-1,TRBJ1-3,SARWANTIY
TRBV19,TRBJ1-1,ASSEQGGDEAF
TRBV6-5,TRBJ2-2,ASMGRYTGELF
TRBV2,TRBJ1-1,ASRAYTEAF